The entry that follows covers one T cell receptor (beta chain) sequence. Its antigen is unidentified. This specimen comes from a study of cytomegalovirus exposure and HLA in healthy donors. Points from the study as a whole: In a later analysis, CMV-associated beta chains were mostly HLA-associated, it appeared.

Primers: 60 Vbeta forward and 13 Jbeta reverse. Clones were sequenced by immunoSEQ multiplex PCR, and TCRdb holds only the in-frame ones, with some missing. The sample lists around 100,000 clones, approximately 80% occurring once. V was trimmed by 5 bases and J by 4 bases, leaving 15 bases between them. The CDR3 length is 14 residues. Germline lookup yields CDR1 SGHVS and CDR2 FQNEAQ. The chain recombines TRBV7-8 with TRBJ2-7, with D possibly being TRBD1 (5 bases). The clonotype originates from a woman under 30 in good health and CMV-seronegative. Sample: PBMCs. In DNA form, the CDR3 reads TGTGCCAGCAGCCTAAACGCCCCAGGGTACGAGCAGTACTTC. Translated, it gives CASSLNAPGYEQYF.